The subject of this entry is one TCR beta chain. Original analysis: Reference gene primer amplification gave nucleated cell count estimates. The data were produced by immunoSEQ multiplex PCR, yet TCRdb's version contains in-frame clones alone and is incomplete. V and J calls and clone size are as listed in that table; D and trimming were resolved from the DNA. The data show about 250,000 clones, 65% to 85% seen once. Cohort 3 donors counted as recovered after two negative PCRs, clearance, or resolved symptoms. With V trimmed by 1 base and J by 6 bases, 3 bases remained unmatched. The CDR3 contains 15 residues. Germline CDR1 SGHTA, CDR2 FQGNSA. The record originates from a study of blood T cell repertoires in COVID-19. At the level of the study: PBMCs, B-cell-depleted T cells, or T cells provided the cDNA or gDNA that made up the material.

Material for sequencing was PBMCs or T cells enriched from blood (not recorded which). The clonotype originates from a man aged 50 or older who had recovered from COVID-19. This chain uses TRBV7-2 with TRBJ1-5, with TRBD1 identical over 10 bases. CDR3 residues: CASSLGQGAGQPQHF. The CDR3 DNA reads TGTGCCAGCAGCTTAGGACAGGGGGCAGGTCAGCCCCAGCATTTT. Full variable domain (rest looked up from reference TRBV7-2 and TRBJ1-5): GAGVSQSPSNKVTEKGKDVELRCDPISGHTALYWYRQSLGQGLEFLIYFQGNSAPDKSGLPSDRFSAERTGGSVSTLTIQRTQQEDSAVYLCASSLGQGAGQPQHFGDGTRLSIL.